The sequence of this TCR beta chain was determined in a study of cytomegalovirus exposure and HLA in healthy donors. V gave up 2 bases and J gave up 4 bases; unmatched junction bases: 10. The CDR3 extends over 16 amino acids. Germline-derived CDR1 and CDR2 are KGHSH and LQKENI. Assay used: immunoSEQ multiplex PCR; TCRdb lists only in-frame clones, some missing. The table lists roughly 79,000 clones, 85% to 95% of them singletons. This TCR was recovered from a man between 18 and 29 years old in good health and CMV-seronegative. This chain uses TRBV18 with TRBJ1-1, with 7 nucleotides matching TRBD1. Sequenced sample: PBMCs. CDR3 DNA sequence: TGTGCCAGCTCACCAAGGGACAGTGGGGCCGGCACTGAAGCTTTCTTT. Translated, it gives CASSPRDSGAGTEAFF.